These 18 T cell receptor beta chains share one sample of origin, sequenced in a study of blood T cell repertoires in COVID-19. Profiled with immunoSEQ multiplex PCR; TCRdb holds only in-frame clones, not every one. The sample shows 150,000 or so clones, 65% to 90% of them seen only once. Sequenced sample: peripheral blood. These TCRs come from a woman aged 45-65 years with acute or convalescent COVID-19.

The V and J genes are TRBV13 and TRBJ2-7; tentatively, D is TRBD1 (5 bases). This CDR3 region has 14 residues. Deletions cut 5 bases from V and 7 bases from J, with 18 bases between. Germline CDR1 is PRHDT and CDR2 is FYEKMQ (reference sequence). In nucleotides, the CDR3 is TGTGCCAGCAGCCGCCAGATGGGGCCTCGGGAGCAGTACTTC. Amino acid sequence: CASSRQMGPREQYF.

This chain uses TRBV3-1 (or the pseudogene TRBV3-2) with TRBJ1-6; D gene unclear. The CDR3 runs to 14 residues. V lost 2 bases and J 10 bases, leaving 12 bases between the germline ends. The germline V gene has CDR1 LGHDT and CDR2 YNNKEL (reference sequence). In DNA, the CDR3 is TGTGCCAGCAGCCAACCGGGAGGGCACTCACCCCTCCACTTT. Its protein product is CASSQPGGHSPLHF.

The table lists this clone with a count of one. CDR3 DNA sequence: TGTGCCAGCAGTTGGGGGACAGGGTATGGCTACACCTTC. It translates to CASSWGTGYGYTF. The chain uses TRBV6-5 and TRBJ1-2; 9 bases map to TRBD1. The length of the CDR3 is 13 residues. V trimming: 4 bases; J trimming: 5 bases; junction bases outside the gene matches: 2. Germline V gene data show CDR1 as MNHEY and CDR2 as SVGAGI.

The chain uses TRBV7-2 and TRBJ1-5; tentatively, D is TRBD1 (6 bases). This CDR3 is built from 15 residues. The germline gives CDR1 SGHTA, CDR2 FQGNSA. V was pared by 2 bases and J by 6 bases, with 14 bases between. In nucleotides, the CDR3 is TGTGCCAGCAGCTTAATTGGGCAGGGGAGTCAGCCCCAGCATTTT. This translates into CASSLIGQGSQPQHF.

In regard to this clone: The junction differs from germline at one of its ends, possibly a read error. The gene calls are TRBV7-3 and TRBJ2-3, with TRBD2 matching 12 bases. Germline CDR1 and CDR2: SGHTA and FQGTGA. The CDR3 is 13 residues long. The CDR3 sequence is CASSLTSGGLQGF. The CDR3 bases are TGTGCCAGCAGCCTTACTAGCGGGGGGTTGCAGGGTTTT.

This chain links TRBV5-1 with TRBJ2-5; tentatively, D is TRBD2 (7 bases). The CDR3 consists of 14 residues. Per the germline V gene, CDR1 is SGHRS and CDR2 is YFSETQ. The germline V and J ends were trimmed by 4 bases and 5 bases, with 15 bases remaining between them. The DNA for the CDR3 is TGCGCCAGCAGCCCCGGGGGGCCGATGGAGACCCAGTACTTC. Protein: CASSPGGPMETQYF.

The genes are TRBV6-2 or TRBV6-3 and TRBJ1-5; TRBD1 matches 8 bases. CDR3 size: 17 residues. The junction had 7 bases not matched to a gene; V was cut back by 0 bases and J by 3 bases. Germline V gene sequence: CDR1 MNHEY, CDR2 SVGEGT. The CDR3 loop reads CASSYSTGATSNQPQHF. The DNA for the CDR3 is TGTGCCAGCAGTTACTCGACAGGGGCCACTTCCAATCAGCCCCAGCATTTT.

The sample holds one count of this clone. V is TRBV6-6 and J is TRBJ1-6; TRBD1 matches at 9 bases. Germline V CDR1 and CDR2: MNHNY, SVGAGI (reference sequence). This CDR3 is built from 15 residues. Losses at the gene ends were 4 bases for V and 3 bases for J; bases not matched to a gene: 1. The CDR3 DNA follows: TGTGCCAGCAGTTTGGGACAGGGCTATAATTCACCCCTCCACTTT. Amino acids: CASSLGQGYNSPLHF.

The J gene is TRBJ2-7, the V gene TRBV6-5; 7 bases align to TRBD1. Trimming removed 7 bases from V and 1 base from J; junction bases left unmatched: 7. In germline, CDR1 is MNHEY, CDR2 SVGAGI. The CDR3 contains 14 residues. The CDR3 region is CASIPSRGSYEQYF. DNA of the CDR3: TGTGCCAGCATCCCGTCCAGGGGGTCCTACGAGCAGTACTTC.

The CDR3 nucleotides read TGTGCCAGCAGCCTTCGATCTAGCGGGAGTGAGACCCAGTACTTC. As protein: CASSLRSSGSETQYF. The rearrangement uses TRBV7-3 and TRBJ2-5, with TRBD2 identical over 10 bases. Trimming took 5 bases from V and 5 from J; bases not matched to a gene: 8. CDR1 is SGHTA, CDR2 FQGTGA, per germline. The CDR3 totals 15 residues.

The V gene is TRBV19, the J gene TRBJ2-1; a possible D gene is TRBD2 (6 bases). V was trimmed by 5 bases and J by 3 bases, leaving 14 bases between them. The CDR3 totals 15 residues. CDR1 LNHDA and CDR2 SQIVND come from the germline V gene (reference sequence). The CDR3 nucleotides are TGTGCCAGTAGTGTGCTTGCGGGGTACTACAATGAGCAGTTCTTC. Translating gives CASSVLAGYYNEQFF. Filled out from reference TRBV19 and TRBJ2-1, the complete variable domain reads DGGITQSPKYLFRKEGQNVTLSCEQNLNHDAMYWYRQDPGQGLRLIYYSQIVNDFQKGDIAEGYSVSREKKESFPLTVTSAQKNPTAFYLCASSVLAGYYNEQFFGPGTRLTVL.

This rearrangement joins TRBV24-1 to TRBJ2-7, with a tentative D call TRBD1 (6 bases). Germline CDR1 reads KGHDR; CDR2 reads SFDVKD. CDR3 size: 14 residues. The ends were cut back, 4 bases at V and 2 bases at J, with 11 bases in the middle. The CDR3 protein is CATSDSGHPYEQYF. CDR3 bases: TGTGCCACCAGTGACTCGGGACATCCCTACGAGCAGTACTTC.

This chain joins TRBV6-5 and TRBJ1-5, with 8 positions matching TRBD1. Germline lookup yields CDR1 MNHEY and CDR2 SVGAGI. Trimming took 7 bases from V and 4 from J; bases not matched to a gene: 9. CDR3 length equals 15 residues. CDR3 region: CASTPTGALNQPQHF. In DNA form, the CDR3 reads TGTGCCAGCACCCCGACAGGGGCGCTTAATCAGCCCCAGCATTTT.

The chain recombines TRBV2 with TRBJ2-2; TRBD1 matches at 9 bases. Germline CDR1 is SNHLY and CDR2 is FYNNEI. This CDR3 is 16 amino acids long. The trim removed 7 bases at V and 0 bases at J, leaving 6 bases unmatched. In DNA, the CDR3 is TGTGCCAGCACCTCGGGACAGGGATCGAACACCGGGGAGCTGTTTTTT. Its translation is CASTSGQGSNTGELFF.

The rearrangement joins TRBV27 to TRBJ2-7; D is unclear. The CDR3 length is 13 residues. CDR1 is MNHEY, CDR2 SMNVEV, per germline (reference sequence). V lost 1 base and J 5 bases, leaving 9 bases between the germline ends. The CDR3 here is CASSLYPQNEQYF. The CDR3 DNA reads TGTGCCAGCAGTTTATACCCCCAGAACGAGCAGTACTTC.

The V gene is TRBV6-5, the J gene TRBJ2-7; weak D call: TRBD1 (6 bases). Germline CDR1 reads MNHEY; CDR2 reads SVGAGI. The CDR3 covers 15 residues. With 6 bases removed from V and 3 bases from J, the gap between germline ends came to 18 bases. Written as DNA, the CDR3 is TGTGCCAGCAGCAACGCTCGAGAAGGGGGCTACGAGCAGTACTTC. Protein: CASSNAREGGYEQYF.

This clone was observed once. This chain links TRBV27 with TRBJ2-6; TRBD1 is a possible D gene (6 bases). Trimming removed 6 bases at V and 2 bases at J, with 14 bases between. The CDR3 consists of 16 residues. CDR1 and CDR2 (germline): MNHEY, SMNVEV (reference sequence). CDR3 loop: CASRQGTGTGANVLTF. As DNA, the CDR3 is TGTGCCAGCAGACAGGGTACCGGGACTGGGGCCAACGTCCTGACTTTC.

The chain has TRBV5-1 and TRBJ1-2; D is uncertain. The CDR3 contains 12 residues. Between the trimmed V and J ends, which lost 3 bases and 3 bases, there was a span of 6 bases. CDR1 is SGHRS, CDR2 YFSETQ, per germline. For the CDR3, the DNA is TGCGCCAGCAGCTCGCGGTACTATGGCTACACCTTC. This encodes CASSSRYYGYTF.